What follows is one T cell receptor (beta chain) and its context. Its specificity is not known. The CDR3 has 14 residues. Germline assignment: CDR1 SGHAT and CDR2 FQDESV (reference sequence). Trimming shortened V by 4 bases and J by 1 base, and 11 bases separated the two germline ends. This specimen belongs to a study of vaccination and CD4 T cells after COVID-19. This sample's treatment: approximately nine-day PBMC culture with coronavirus spike peptide pools or control peptides (ViraFEST assay). Scientists separated out CD4+ T cells through negative selection following 10 days in culture. The Oncomine TCR Beta short-read assay sequenced DNA from cultured CD4+ T cells. TCRdb re-derived calls from the PCR reads in MiXCR, one entry per CDR3 protein. Among thousands of distinct CDR3 sequences listed, roughly 60% were seen once.

Sequencing was done on a sample of CD4+ T cells from blood, cultured in vitro. The rearrangement joins TRBV11-1 to TRBJ2-7; D might be TRBD1 (5 bases). The sequence came from a human donor who had recovered from COVID-19. The CDR3 loop is CASSYDRASYEQYF. The CDR3 DNA is TGTGCCAGCAGCTACGACAGAGCTTCCTACGAGCAGTACTTC. The full variable domain, completed using reference TRBV11-1 and TRBJ2-7, is EAEVAQSPRYKITEKSQAVAFWCDPISGHATLYWYRQILGQGPELLVQFQDESVVDDSQLPKDRFSAERLKGVDSTLKIQPAELGDSAMYLCASSYDRASYEQYFGPGTRLTVT.